This T cell receptor (beta chain) was captured in a study of control samples from healthy donors and cancer patients (dated by TCRdb to between 2020 and 2021). This clone was counted between two and nine times. This clone's antigen is unknown. Nothing much larger sits one base from this clone, and base qualities are not available. The CDR3 covers 14 residues, taking in both the cysteine and the phenylalanine. Only the CDR3 DNA is retained, 42 bases long and in frame from the first base. V was cut back by 7 bases and J by 0 bases, leaving a gap of 13 bases between them. Per the germline V gene (reference sequence), SEHNR is the CDR1 and FQNEAQ is the CDR2. The library was built by means of the immunoSEQ multiplex PCR assay. What TCRdb holds here is the immuneACCESS table cut down to in-frame rearrangements. Part of the clones is not present; checked against another copy, under half of the missing clones reflect an unresolved V gene, and the others are unexplained. The sample table shows tens of thousands of clones, and approximately 91% are seen once. In total, the top ten clones hold 7.6% of the sample.

Sequencing used blood. The clonotype originates from a woman aged 55-69 years in good health. Here the chain combines TRBV7-9 and TRBJ2-7; possibly the D gene is TRBD2, per 5 matching bases. The CDR3 region reads CASTLDFSSYEQYF. The nucleotide sequence reads TGTGCCAGCACCCTGGACTTCAGCTCCTACGAGCAGTACTTC.